The 19 T cell receptor beta chains reported below all come from one sample, sequenced in a study of blood T cell repertoires in COVID-19. Data came from immunoSEQ multiplex PCR; TCRdb stores just in-frame clones and leaves some out. The data show about 180,000 clones, 80% to 90% seen once. Specimen: peripheral blood. The origin of the receptors is a man aged 18-30 years who had recovered from COVID-19.

CDR3 loop: CASQGDRNYGYTF. Here the CDR3 DNA reads TGTGCCAGCCAGGGCGATAGGAACTATGGCTACACCTTC. This chain connects TRBV28 to TRBJ1-2, with D perhaps matching TRBD1 (5 bases). Germline CDR1 reads MDHEN; CDR2 reads SYDVKM. Trimming cost V 8 bases and J 2 bases, with 12 bases left between them. The CDR3 length is 13 residues.

The chain carries TRBV9 and TRBJ1-1; 8 nucleotides line up with TRBD1. The CDR3 totals 13 residues. After removal of 3 bases from V and 3 bases from J, the junction contained 1 base not matched to a gene. The germline gives CDR1 SGDLS, CDR2 YYNGEE. CDR3 in amino acids: CASSATGDTEAFF. The CDR3 nucleotides read TGTGCCAGCAGCGCGACAGGGGACACTGAAGCTTTCTTT. Together with reference TRBV9 and TRBJ1-1, the CDR3 gives the full variable domain: DSGVTQTPKHLITATGQRVTLRCSPRSGDLSVYWYQQSLDQGLQFLIQYYNGEERAKGNILERFSAQQFPDLHSELNLSSLELGDSALYFCASSATGDTEAFFGQGTRLTVV.

The chain combines TRBV7-9 with TRBJ2-1; TRBD2 is a possible D gene (6 bases). Between the trimmed V and J ends, which lost 2 bases and 5 bases, there was a span of 10 bases. The CDR3 contains 14 residues. The germline CDR1 and CDR2 sequences are SEHNR and FQNEAQ (reference sequence). The CDR3 DNA sequence: TGTGCCAGCAGCTTATCGGGCGGGGACAATGAGCAGTTCTTC. This codes for CASSLSGGDNEQFF.

This chain links TRBV6-1 with TRBJ1-5; TRBD1 might be the D (5 bases). CDR1 and CDR2 from the germline V gene are MNHNS and SASEGT. There are 14 residues in the CDR3. The ends were cut back, 3 bases at V and 5 bases at J, with 11 bases in the middle. CDR3 sequence: CASSEVSGHQPQHF. CDR3 DNA: TGTGCCAGCAGTGAGGTCTCAGGGCATCAGCCCCAGCATTTT.

V gene TRBV5-1 combines with J gene TRBJ2-7; 10 positions match TRBD2. This CDR3 is built from 15 residues. Germline V lookup: CDR1 SGHRS, CDR2 YFSETQ. The junction had 6 bases not matched to a gene; V was cut back by 6 bases and J by 0 bases. CDR3 DNA: TGCGCCAGCAACCCCGGGACTAGCGTCTCCTACGAGCAGTACTTC. Amino acid sequence: CASNPGTSVSYEQYF.

The chain combines TRBV28 with TRBJ2-7; tentatively, D is TRBD1 (6 bases). CDR1 and CDR2 from the germline V gene are MDHEN and SYDVKM. The CDR3 contains 15 residues. V gave up 3 bases and J gave up 1 base, with 13 bases separating them. The CDR3 region is CASSFRGWKSYEQYF. As DNA, the CDR3 is TGTGCCAGCAGTTTCAGGGGATGGAAATCCTACGAGCAGTACTTC.

The chain recombines TRBV11-2 with TRBJ2-7; TRBD2 is a possible D gene (5 bases). V lost 4 bases to trimming and J lost 9 bases, with 13 bases between them. The germline CDR1 and CDR2 sequences are SGHAT and FQNNGV. This CDR3 spans 12 amino acids. The CDR3 reads CASSSHWRSQYF. CDR3 DNA: TGTGCCAGCAGCTCTCATTGGAGGTCGCAGTACTTC.

The V gene is TRBV12-3 or TRBV12-4, the J gene TRBJ2-7; the D is unclear. This CDR3 comprises 13 residues. V was pared by 0 bases and J by 0 bases, with 3 bases between. CDR3 loop: CASSLAASYEQYF. The DNA for the CDR3 is TGTGCCAGCAGTTTAGCGGCCTCCTACGAGCAGTACTTC.

V gene TRBV28 combines with J gene TRBJ2-1, with 9 bases fitting TRBD1. The CDR3 length is 15 residues. The V and J ends lost 5 bases and 3 bases, in that order; junction bases with no gene match: 5. CDR1 MDHEN and CDR2 SYDVKM come from the germline V gene. CDR3: CASSPGQGFYNEQFF. As DNA, the CDR3 is TGTGCCAGCAGTCCGGGACAGGGCTTCTACAATGAGCAGTTCTTC.

Details on this clone: Other DNA sequences in this specimen translate into the identical CDR3. This chain uses TRBV27 with TRBJ2-1, with 12 nucleotides matching TRBD2. V lost 3 bases to trimming and J lost 7 bases; unmatched junction nucleotides: 4. The CDR3 totals 15 residues. Germline V gene sequence: CDR1 MNHEY, CDR2 SMNVEV (reference sequence). The CDR3, as DNA: TGTGCCAGCAGTTTGACTAGCGGGAGCTGGAATGAGCAGTTCTTC. Its translation is CASSLTSGSWNEQFF.

This clone has just one count. The chain couples TRBV4-3 to TRBJ2-1, with TRBD2 identical over 13 bases. Germline V lookup: CDR1 LGHNA, CDR2 YSLEER. This CDR3 contains 18 residues. After removal of 4 bases from V and 2 bases from J, the junction contained 8 bases not matched to a gene. The CDR3 region is CASSRDLGTSGAYNEQFF. The CDR3 coding sequence is TGCGCCAGCAGCCGAGATCTGGGGACTAGCGGGGCCTACAATGAGCAGTTCTTC.

The V gene is TRBV18, the J gene TRBJ2-7; no definite D call. The ends were cut back, 0 bases at V and 5 bases at J, with 11 bases in the middle. The CDR3 covers 14 residues. Germline V gene data show CDR1 as KGHSH and CDR2 as LQKENI. DNA for the CDR3: TGTGCCAGCTCACCACCGTCCCGGGTCCACGAGCAGTACTTC. It specifies CASSPPSRVHEQYF.

J is TRBJ1-2 and V is TRBV7-2; D possibly corresponds to TRBD1 (6 bases). CDR1 and CDR2 from the germline V gene are SGHTA and FQGNSA. The V end lost 5 bases, the J end lost 2 bases, and 15 bases lay between the germline ends. CDR3 size: 15 residues. This CDR3 is CASSTLGGANYGYTF. The DNA for the CDR3 is TGTGCCAGCAGCACCCTGGGGGGGGCCAACTATGGCTACACCTTC.

The rearrangement links TRBV12-3 or TRBV12-4 to TRBJ2-3; 10 nucleotides line up with TRBD2. This CDR3 contains 13 residues. V lost 11 bases, J lost 1 base, and 3 bases stayed unmatched. The CDR3 DNA sequence: TGTGCCTCCGGACTAGCGGGCACAGATACGCAGTATTTT. This sequence encodes CASGLAGTDTQYF.

The chain is built from TRBV13 and TRBJ2-1; TRBD1 might be the D (5 bases). Germline V gene data show CDR1 as PRHDT and CDR2 as FYEKMQ (reference sequence). This CDR3 is 14 amino acids long. Trimming took off 2 bases at V and 6 bases at J, with 11 bases between the two ends. This chain's CDR3 is CASSLRTGFNEQFF. The CDR3 DNA reads as TGTGCCAGCAGCTTAAGAACAGGTTTCAATGAGCAGTTCTTC.

CDR3 region: CASSYREGLPNTEAFF. DNA for the CDR3: TGTGCCAGCAGTTACCGGGAAGGACTGCCGAACACTGAAGCTTTCTTT. V gene TRBV6-2 or TRBV6-3 combines with J gene TRBJ1-1; D uncertain. V lost 2 bases to trimming and J lost 1 base, with 14 bases between them. The CDR3 contains 16 residues. Germline V gene sequence: CDR1 MNHEY, CDR2 SVGEGT.

This chain links TRBV28 with TRBJ1-6; perhaps TRBD1 as D (6 bases). Trimming stripped 4 bases from V and 3 bases from J, with 10 bases between. CDR1 is MDHEN and CDR2 is SYDVKM in the germline V gene. The CDR3 covers 15 residues. CDR3 loop: CASSSGTNYNSPLHF. As DNA, the CDR3 is TGTGCCAGCAGTTCCGGGACAAACTATAATTCACCCCTCCACTTT.

The J gene is TRBJ2-7, the V gene TRBV19, with TRBD1 as a possible D gene (6 bases). Germline V gene sequence: CDR1 LNHDA, CDR2 SQIVND (reference sequence). V shed 3 bases and J shed 0 bases, with 21 bases lying between them. The CDR3 runs 18 residues. In nucleotides, the CDR3 is TGTGCCAGTAGTATCCGGTTCGGGCAGGGGACACACTCCTACGAGCAGTACTTC. Translation gives CASSIRFGQGTHSYEQYF.

V is TRBV19 and J is TRBJ1-3; D is perhaps TRBD1 (6 bases). V gave up 5 bases and J gave up 0 bases, with 14 bases separating them. Germline CDR1 and CDR2: LNHDA and SQIVND (reference sequence). This CDR3 region has 16 residues. CDR3 sequence reads: CASSSGALFSGNTIYF. As DNA, the CDR3 is TGTGCCAGTAGTTCAGGGGCCTTGTTCTCTGGAAACACCATATATTTT.